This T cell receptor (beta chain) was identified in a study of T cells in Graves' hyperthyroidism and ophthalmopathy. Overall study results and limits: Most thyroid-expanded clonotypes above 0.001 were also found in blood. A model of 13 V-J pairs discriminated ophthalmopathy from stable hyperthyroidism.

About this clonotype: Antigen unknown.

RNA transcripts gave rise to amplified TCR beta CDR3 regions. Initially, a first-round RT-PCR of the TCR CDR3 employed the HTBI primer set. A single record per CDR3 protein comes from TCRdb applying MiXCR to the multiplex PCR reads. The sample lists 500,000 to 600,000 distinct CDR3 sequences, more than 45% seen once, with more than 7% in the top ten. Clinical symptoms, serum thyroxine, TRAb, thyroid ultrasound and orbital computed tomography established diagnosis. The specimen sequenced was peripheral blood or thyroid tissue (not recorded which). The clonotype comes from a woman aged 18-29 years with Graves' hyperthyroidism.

The DNA for the CDR3 is TGTGCCAGCAGTGCTATGGTCCGAACGGCCGGGGAGCTGTTTTTT. It translates to CASSAMVRTAGELFF. This chain joins TRBV6-2 or TRBV6-3 and TRBJ2-2; D unclear. There are 15 residues in the CDR3. CDR1 MNHEY and CDR2 SVGEGT come from the germline V gene. The V and J ends lost 5 bases and 6 bases respectively, with 16 bases between them.